The rows below give T cell receptor beta chains drawn from one sample of a study of control samples from healthy donors and cancer patients. The protocol was immunoSEQ multiplex PCR, while the TCRdb copy is restricted to in-frame clones and leaves out a portion. The table lists roughly 150,000 clones, 93% of them singletons, with approximately 2.5% in the top ten. The specimen was blood. The receptors shown here come from a man between 45 and 60 years old in good health. Each CDR3 is given without its conserved first and last residue. Size values are once, few and many counts, or a class for expanded clones, and some rows have none.

clone_size	v_call	cdr3_aa
-	TRBV28	ASSSFLGAGGYT
-	TRBV18	ASSPFGTGATYEQY
-	TRBV28	ASSLWARHTGELF
-	TRBV6-5	ASSYRQTGGADTQY
once	TRBV27	ASRIGVVGPHSYNEQF
once	TRBV4-2	ASSQVGQANTEAF
-	TRBV28	ASSLSRATEAF
-	TRBV3-1/TRBV3-2	ASSHREVPYNEQF
-	TRBV29-1	SVDGSGANVLT
-	TRBV10-3	AITEHQGATGELF
-	TRBV2	ASSDGAADTQY
-	TRBV7-2	ASSSQGVLGGAF
-	TRBV3-1/TRBV3-2	ASSQDGGSSSYEQY
-	TRBV4-1	ASSQEWRAGEQY
-	TRBV28	ASTLSQSETQY
few	TRBV2	ASRPVLIHTDTQY